One and the same sample provided the 2 T cell receptor beta chains below, sequenced in a study of blood T cell repertoires in COVID-19. Assay used: immunoSEQ multiplex PCR; TCRdb lists only in-frame clones, some missing. The sample shows more than 300,000 clones, more than 70% of them seen only once. Sequencing used PBMCs or T cells enriched from blood (not recorded which). The receptors originated from a woman between 18 and 29 years old who had recovered from COVID-19.

V is TRBV18 and J is TRBJ1-1; weak D call: TRBD1 (6 bases). CDR1 is KGHSH, CDR2 LQKENI, per germline. Trimming took off 3 bases at V and 7 bases at J, with 12 bases between the two ends. This CDR3 has 13 residues. The CDR3 DNA reads as TGTGCCAGCTCACCTCAGCAGGGGATTGAAGCTTTCTTT. Encoded protein: CASSPQQGIEAFF.

This sequence joins TRBV4-3 and TRBJ2-3; no clear D. Germline V CDR1 and CDR2: LGHNA, YSLEER. This CDR3 comprises 14 residues. V lost 3 bases and J lost 4, with 11 bases in between. The CDR3 DNA follows: TGCGCCAGCAGCCAGTCCCCCACAGCAGATACGCAGTATTTT. This encodes CASSQSPTADTQYF.